The 20 T cell receptor beta chains listed next were all sequenced from one sample in a study of T cell responses to AZD1222 COVID-19 vaccine. Using immunoSEQ multiplex PCR, the repertoire was profiled, and TCRdb retains in-frame clones only, with some absent. The sample has some 91,000 clones; around 94% are singletons. Sample: peripheral blood, taken on day 0 of AZD1222 vaccination. These receptor sequences come from an adult in good health.

The genes are TRBV19 and TRBJ1-5; 8 bases line up with TRBD1. The CDR3 loop spans 21 amino acids. V lost 10 bases to trimming and J lost 6 bases; unmatched junction nucleotides: 32. Per the germline V gene, CDR1 is LNHDA and CDR2 is SQIVND (reference sequence). CDR3 in DNA: TGTGCCATTATTATAGATTTACCACGACAGGGGATGTCGAGGACGGGTCAGCCCCAGCATTTT. This codes for CAIIIDLPRQGMSRTGQPQHF.

The chain uses TRBV4-2 and TRBJ1-5, with no clear D. CDR1 LGHNA and CDR2 YNFKEQ come from the germline V gene. The CDR3 length is 15 residues. The V and J ends lost 0 bases and 4 bases respectively, with 10 bases between them. The CDR3 loop is CASSQDRAANQPQHF. The DNA for the CDR3 is TGTGCCAGCAGCCAAGATCGGGCAGCAAATCAGCCCCAGCATTTT.

V and J are TRBV18 and TRBJ2-1, with 10 bases fitting TRBD2. J gave up 5 bases and V 2 bases, and 6 bases lay outside the gene matches. Germline V lookup: CDR1 KGHSH, CDR2 LQKENI. The length of the CDR3 is 16 residues. CDR3 nucleotide sequence: TGTGCCAGCTCACCAAGGCCAGCGGGAGGGCACAATGAGCAGTTCTTC. Translation: CASSPRPAGGHNEQFF.

V is TRBV5-4 and J is TRBJ1-2; the D gene is possibly TRBD1 (5 bases). The germline V and J ends were trimmed by 3 bases and 2 bases, with 14 bases remaining between them. Germline V gives CDR1 SGHNT, CDR2 YYREEE (reference sequence). This CDR3 is 15 amino acids long. The CDR3 sequence is CASSSMTGGNYGYTF. The DNA for the CDR3 is TGTGCCAGCAGCTCGATGACCGGGGGAAACTATGGCTACACCTTC.

This clone has a single count. The chain uses TRBV3-1 (or the pseudogene TRBV3-2) and TRBJ2-2; 10 nucleotides line up with TRBD1. Unmatched junction bases numbered 5, after V lost 4 bases and J lost 6 bases. This CDR3 spans 15 amino acids. Germline V gene sequence: CDR1 LGHDT, CDR2 YNNKEL (reference sequence). The CDR3 DNA sequence: TGTGCCAGCAGCCCAAGGACAGGGGGAGCCGGGGAGCTGTTTTTT. It translates to CASSPRTGGAGELFF.

The gene calls are TRBV6-1 and TRBJ2-7; 7 bases agree with TRBD1. The CDR3 loop spans 14 amino acids. The V gene end was trimmed by 2 bases and the J gene end by 2 bases; junction bases not matched to a gene: 3. CDR1 is MNHNS and CDR2 is SASEGT in the germline V gene. CDR3 region: CASSERDRAYEQYF. The CDR3 bases are TGTGCCAGCAGTGAAAGGGACAGAGCCTACGAGCAGTACTTC.

This chain links TRBV6-2 or TRBV6-3 with TRBJ2-2; TRBD1 is a possible D gene (6 bases). There are 13 residues in the CDR3. CDR1 and CDR2 from the germline V gene are MNHEY and SVGEGT. Trimming took off 5 bases at V and 4 bases at J, with 8 bases between the two ends. In DNA form, the CDR3 reads TGTGCCAGCAGTACAGGGTTCACCGGGGAGCTGTTTTTT. Translating it yields CASSTGFTGELFF.

The V and J genes are TRBV12-5 and TRBJ2-7, with TRBD1 identical over 7 bases. The junction had 10 bases not matched to a gene; V was cut back by 8 bases and J by 3 bases. CDR1 LGHNT and CDR2 FRNRAP come from the germline V gene. This CDR3 is 14 amino acids long. In nucleotides, the CDR3 is TGTGCTAGTTTAGGACAGGCGTCAATCTACGAGCAGTACTTC. Protein product: CASLGQASIYEQYF.

The chain couples TRBV6-6 to TRBJ2-7; D is possibly TRBD2 (7 bases). Between the trimmed V and J ends, which lost 2 bases and 2 bases, there was a span of 13 bases. Germline V gives CDR1 MNHNY, CDR2 SVGAGI (reference sequence). This CDR3 contains 15 residues. The CDR3 spells CASSYSEGGAYEQYF. The CDR3 region has the DNA TGTGCCAGCAGTTACAGTGAAGGGGGGGCCTACGAGCAGTACTTC.

The chain uses TRBV2 and TRBJ2-3; D might be TRBD2 (6 bases). CDR3 length: 14 amino acids. CDR1 and CDR2 (germline): SNHLY, FYNNEI. V gave up 4 bases and J gave up 2 bases, with 10 bases separating them. The CDR3 DNA reads TGTGCCAGCAGTGCCCAGGGACTCACAGATACGCAGTATTTT. Translated: CASSAQGLTDTQYF.

This chain uses TRBV12-3 or TRBV12-4 with TRBJ1-2, with a weak D call TRBD1 (5 bases). Between the trimmed V and J ends, which lost 4 bases and 14 bases, there was a span of 11 bases. This CDR3 has 10 amino acids. CDR3 amino acids: CASSYSQATF. DNA for the CDR3: TGTGCCAGCAGTTATTCACAGGCAACCTTC.

This clone occurred once. The rearrangement joins TRBV30 to TRBJ1-2, with TRBD1 matching over 9 bases. CDR1 and CDR2 (germline): GTSNPN, SVGIG (reference sequence). The CDR3 loop spans 16 amino acids. Trimming took 7 bases from V and 3 from J; bases not matched to a gene: 15. DNA of the CDR3: TGTGCCTCGCCCGGGACAGGGTCCCGCGCGTACTATGGCTACACCTTC. This translates into CASPGTGSRAYYGYTF.

This chain connects TRBV4-1 to TRBJ1-2; no reliable D call. The CDR3 length is 14 residues. CDR1 and CDR2 from the germline V gene are MGHRA and YSYEKL. Trimming removed 0 bases at V and 5 bases at J, with 10 bases between. The DNA for the CDR3 is TGCGCCAGCAGCCAAGAATTGGAGTTATATGGCTACACCTTC. It is translated as CASSQELELYGYTF.

This chain connects TRBV2 to TRBJ1-2, with 9 nucleotides matching TRBD1. V shed 5 bases and J 6 bases; nucleotides not matched to a gene: 1. The CDR3 length is 12 residues. Germline assignment: CDR1 SNHLY and CDR2 FYNNEI. The CDR3: CASSHRGHGYTF. In DNA form, the CDR3 reads TGTGCCAGCAGTCACAGGGGGCATGGCTACACCTTC.

This clone is medium-sized by share. The chain recombines TRBV7-9 with TRBJ2-2; tentative D call: TRBD1 (6 bases). CDR3 size: 17 residues. CDR1 is SEHNR and CDR2 is FQNEAQ in the germline V gene (reference sequence). The V and J ends lost 6 bases and 0 bases respectively, with 17 bases between them. CDR3 sequence (DNA): TGTGCCAGCAGAAGCGCCGAAACAGGGCCGAACACCGGGGAGCTGTTTTTT. Translated, it gives CASRSAETGPNTGELFF.

The rearrangement links TRBV6-5 to TRBJ2-1; 8 bases align to TRBD2. V lost 7 bases, J lost 11 bases, and 13 bases stayed unmatched. The CDR3 loop spans 14 amino acids. Germline V lookup: CDR1 MNHEY, CDR2 SVGAGI. In DNA, the CDR3 is TGTGCCAGCACCGCTCTGGAGCGGGGGACCCAGCAGTTCTTC. It translates to CASTALERGTQQFF.

This clone has a single count. J is TRBJ2-7 and V is TRBV5-1; D might be TRBD2 (7 bases). The CDR3 length is 14 residues. In germline, CDR1 is SGHRS, CDR2 YFSETQ. The ends were cut back, 3 bases at V and 3 bases at J, with 13 bases in the middle. CDR3 bases: TGCGCCAGCAGCTCCGAGGGGGGGAACTACGAGCAGTACTTC. Translating gives CASSSEGGNYEQYF. Supplemented by reference TRBV5-1 and TRBJ2-7, the full variable domain reads KAGVTQTPRYLIKTRGQQVTLSCSPISGHRSVSWYQQTPGQGLQFLFEYFSETQRNKGNFPGRFSGRQFSNSRSEMNVSTLELGDSALYLCASSSEGGNYEQYFGPGTRLTVT.

The V and J genes are TRBV7-2 and TRBJ2-7; TRBD1 matches 8 bases. Looked up from germline, CDR1 is SGHTA and CDR2 is FQGNSA. Losses at the gene ends were 4 bases for V and 1 base for J; bases not matched to a gene: 15. CDR3 length: 18 residues. The CDR3 sequence is CASSSVTGEAMISYEQYF. CDR3 sequence (DNA): TGTGCCAGCAGCTCAGTGACAGGGGAGGCGATGATATCCTACGAGCAGTACTTC.

The chain links TRBV13 to TRBJ1-2; TRBD1 aligns across 11 bases. Trimming cost V 8 bases and J 6 bases; bases outside gene matches: 8. The CDR3 is 14 residues long. The germline gives CDR1 PRHDT, CDR2 FYEKMQ (reference sequence). CDR3 coding DNA: TGTGCCAGCTTACCCCGGGACAGGGGGGATGGCTACACCTTC. It codes for CASLPRDRGDGYTF.

CDR3 nucleotide sequence: TGTGCCAGCAGTATCCGGGACCGCTTGAGCATTCAGTACTTC. Amino acids: CASSIRDRLSIQYF. The chain carries TRBV6-2 or TRBV6-3 and TRBJ2-4; D tentatively fits TRBD1 or TRBD2 (5 bases each). CDR1 is MNHEY and CDR2 is SVGEGT in the germline V gene. V was pared by 5 bases and J by 9 bases, with 17 bases between. This CDR3 comprises 14 residues.